This TCR beta chain was identified in a study of cytomegalovirus exposure and HLA in healthy donors. Worth noting for this clone: Its antigen is currently unknown.

Primers for the PCR totalled 60 Vbeta and 13 Jbeta. Produced via immunoSEQ multiplex PCR; TCRdb's table is partial and in-frame only. The listing contains fewer than 50,000 clones. Trimming shortened V by 4 bases and J by 9 bases, and 20 bases separated the two germline ends. The germline V gene has CDR1 SGHRS and CDR2 YFSETQ. The CDR3 has 15 amino acids. Study-wide points: Productive status was seen about 90% or about 30% of the time for most TCR beta V segments in an earlier analysis.

This chain connects TRBV5-1 to TRBJ2-1; D is possibly TRBD1 (7 bases). The source material was PBMCs. This TCR was sampled from a male donor in good health and CMV-seronegative. CDR3 region: CASSGTAGQGGEQFF. CDR3 in DNA: TGCGCCAGCAGCGGGACGGCGGGGCAGGGGGGTGAGCAGTTCTTC. The full variable domain, with the rest looked up from reference TRBV5-1 and TRBJ2-1, is KAGVTQTPRYLIKTRGQQVTLSCSPISGHRSVSWYQQTPGQGLQFLFEYFSETQRNKGNFPGRFSGRQFSNSRSEMNVSTLELGDSALYLCASSGTAGQGGEQFFGPGTRLTVL.